The source of this TCR beta chain is a study of molecular identifiers for immune sequencing clone quantification. The CDR3 has 13 residues. From germline, CDR1 is MNHEY and CDR2 SMNVEV (reference sequence). About this clonotype: A much more abundant neighbour one base away suggests this may be a read error.

TCRdb re-derived calls from the PCR reads in MiXCR, one entry per CDR3 protein. This repertoire shows about half a million distinct CDR3 sequences, roughly 23% found once; its top ten account for 0.7% to 1%. The sequence derives from a human donor in good health. Some libraries in this study had Jurkat cell RNA spiked in. The source material was naive CD8+ T cells from blood, with Jurkat cell RNA spiked in. As for subset: FACS-sorted CD8+CD4-CCR7+CD45RA+ naive T cells. The rearrangement uses TRBV27 and TRBJ2-7, with D possibly being TRBD2 (5 bases). CDR3 DNA sequence: TGTGCCGGCAGTTCGGGGTCTGGCTACGAGCAGTACTTC. Residues: CAGSSGSGYEQYF.